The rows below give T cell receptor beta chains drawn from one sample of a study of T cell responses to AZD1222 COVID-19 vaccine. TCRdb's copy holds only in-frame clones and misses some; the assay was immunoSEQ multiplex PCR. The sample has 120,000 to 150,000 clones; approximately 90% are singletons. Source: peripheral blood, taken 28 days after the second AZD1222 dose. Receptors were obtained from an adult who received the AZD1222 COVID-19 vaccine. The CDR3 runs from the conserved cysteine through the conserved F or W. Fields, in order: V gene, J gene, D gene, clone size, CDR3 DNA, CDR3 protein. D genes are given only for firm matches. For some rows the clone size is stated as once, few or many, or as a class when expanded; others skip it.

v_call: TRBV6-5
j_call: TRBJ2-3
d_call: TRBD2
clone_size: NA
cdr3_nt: TGTGCCAGCAGTTCTCGACCCGGGGGGAGAGATACGCAGTATTTT
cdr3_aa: CASSSRPGGRDTQYF

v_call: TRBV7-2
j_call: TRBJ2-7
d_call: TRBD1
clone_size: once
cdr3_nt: TGTGCCAGCAGCTACACTCAGGGGGCGAGGAACGAGCAGTACTTC
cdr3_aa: CASSYTQGARNEQYF

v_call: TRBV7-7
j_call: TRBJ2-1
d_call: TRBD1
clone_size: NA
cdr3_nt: TGTGCCAGCAGCCGCGGGACAGGGGGCGGTTTTGAGCAGTTCTTC
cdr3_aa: CASSRGTGGGFEQFF

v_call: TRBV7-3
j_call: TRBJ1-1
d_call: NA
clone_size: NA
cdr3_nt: TGTGCCAGCAGCTTAACCCGGAGGGGGGCAAACACTGAAGCTTTCTTT
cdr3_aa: CASSLTRRGANTEAFF

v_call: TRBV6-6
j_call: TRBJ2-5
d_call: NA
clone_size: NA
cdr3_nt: TGTGCCAGCACCCTACTAGAGACACCATTTGAGACCCAGTACTTC
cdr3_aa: CASTLLETPFETQYF

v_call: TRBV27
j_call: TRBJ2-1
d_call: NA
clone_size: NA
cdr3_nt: TGTGCCAGCAGCTCCTTCGGTCTAGCTCGCTATGAGCAGTTCTTC
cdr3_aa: CASSSFGLARYEQFF

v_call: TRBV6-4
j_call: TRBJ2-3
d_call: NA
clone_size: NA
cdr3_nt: TGTGCCAGCAGTGAGCAGGGGAGATCCACAGATACGCAGTATTTT
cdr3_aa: CASSEQGRSTDTQYF

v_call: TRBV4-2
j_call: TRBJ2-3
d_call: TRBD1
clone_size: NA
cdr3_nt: TGTGCCAGCAGCCAAGAAGGGGGCGTCAGGGGGCCAGATACGCAGTATTTT
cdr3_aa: CASSQEGGVRGPDTQYF

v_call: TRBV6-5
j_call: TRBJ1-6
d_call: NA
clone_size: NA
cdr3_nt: TGTGCCAGCAGCGGGGATAATTCACCCCTCCACTTT
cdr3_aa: CASSGDNSPLHF

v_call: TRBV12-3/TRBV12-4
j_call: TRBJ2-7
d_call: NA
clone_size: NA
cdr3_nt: TGTGCCAGCAGTTTACTACAGGGTGTCGAGCAGTACTTC
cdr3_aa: CASSLLQGVEQYF

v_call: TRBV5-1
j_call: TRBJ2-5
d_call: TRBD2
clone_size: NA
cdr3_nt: TGCGCCAGCAGCTTGATGGCTAGCGGGGGGGAGACCCAGTACTTC
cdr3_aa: CASSLMASGGETQYF

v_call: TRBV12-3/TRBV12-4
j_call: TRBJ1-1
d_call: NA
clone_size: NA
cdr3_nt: TGTGCCACCTACCTCCGCACTGAAGCTTTCTTT
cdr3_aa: CATYLRTEAFF

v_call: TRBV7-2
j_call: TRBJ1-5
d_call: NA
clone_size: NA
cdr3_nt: TGTGCCAGCAGCTTAGCTCTGGCAGCCAATCAGCCCCAGCATTTT
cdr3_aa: CASSLALAANQPQHF

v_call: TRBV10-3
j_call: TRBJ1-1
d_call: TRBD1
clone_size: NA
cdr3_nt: TGTGCCATCAGTGATCCCGGGACAGGGAATGGGGAAGCTTTCTTT
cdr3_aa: CAISDPGTGNGEAFF

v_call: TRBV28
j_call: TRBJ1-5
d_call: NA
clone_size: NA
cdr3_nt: TGTGCCAGCAGTTTGGGAGGGGTTCTTCAGCCCCAGCATTTT
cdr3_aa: CASSLGGVLQPQHF

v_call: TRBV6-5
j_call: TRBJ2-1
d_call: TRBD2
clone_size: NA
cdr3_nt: TGTGCCAGCAGTTACTCCCTAGCGGGGGCCCCGCAGTTCTTC
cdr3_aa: CASSYSLAGAPQFF

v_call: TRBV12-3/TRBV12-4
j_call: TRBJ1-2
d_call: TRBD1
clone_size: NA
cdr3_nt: TGTGCCAGCAGCCGTACAGGGGGCGATGGCTACACCTTC
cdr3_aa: CASSRTGGDGYTF

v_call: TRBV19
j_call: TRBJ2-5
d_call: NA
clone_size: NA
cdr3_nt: TGTGCCAGTAGTATACAGGGGAGAGAGACCCAGTACTTC
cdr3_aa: CASSIQGRETQYF

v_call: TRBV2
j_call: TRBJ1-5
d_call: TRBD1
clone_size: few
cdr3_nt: TGTGCCAGCAAGCGCAACCGGGACAGTAATCAGCCCCAGCATTTT
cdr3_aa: CASKRNRDSNQPQHF

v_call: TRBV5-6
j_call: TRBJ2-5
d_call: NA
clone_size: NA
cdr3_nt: TGTGCCAGCAGCCTCCAACAGGGCACAGAGACCCAGTACTTC
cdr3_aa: CASSLQQGTETQYF

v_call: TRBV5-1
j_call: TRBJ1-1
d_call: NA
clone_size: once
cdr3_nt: TGCGCCAGCAGCCCGTGGGGCGACAGTACCACTGAAGCTTTCTTT
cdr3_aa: CASSPWGDSTTEAFF

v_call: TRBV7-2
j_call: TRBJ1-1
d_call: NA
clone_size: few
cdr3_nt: TGTGCCAGCAGACCAGGGTCGCACACTGAAGCTTTCTTT
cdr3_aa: CASRPGSHTEAFF

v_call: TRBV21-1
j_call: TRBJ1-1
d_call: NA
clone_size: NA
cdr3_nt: TGTGCCAGCAGCAAAGTGCCCGGGGTGAACACTGAAGCTTTCTTT
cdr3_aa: CASSKVPGVNTEAFF

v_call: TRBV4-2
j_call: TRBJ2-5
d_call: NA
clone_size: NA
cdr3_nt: TGTGCCAGCAGCCTTTTGTGGTCGGGACGGGATGAAGAGACCCAGTACTTC
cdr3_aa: CASSLLWSGRDEETQYF

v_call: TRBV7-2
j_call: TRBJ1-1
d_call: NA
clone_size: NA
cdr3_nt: TGTGCCAGCATATCCGATCCCGGGTTAGGCACTGAAGCTTTCTTT
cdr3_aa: CASISDPGLGTEAFF

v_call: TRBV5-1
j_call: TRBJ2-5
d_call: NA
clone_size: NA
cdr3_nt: TGCGCCAGCCGCTCAGTGGGGAGCTACCAAGAGACCCAGTACTTC
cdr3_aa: CASRSVGSYQETQYF

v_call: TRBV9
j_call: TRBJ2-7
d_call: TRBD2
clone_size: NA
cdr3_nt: TGTGCCAGCAGCGTAGGGGCGGGAGCCTCCTACGAGCAGTACTTC
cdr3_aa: CASSVGAGASYEQYF

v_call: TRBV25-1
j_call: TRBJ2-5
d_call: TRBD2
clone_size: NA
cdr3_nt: TGTGCCAGCAGTGCTGGGGGGGGGACCCCGACCCAGTACTTC
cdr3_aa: CASSAGGGTPTQYF

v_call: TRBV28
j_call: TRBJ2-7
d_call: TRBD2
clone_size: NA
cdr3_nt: TGTGCCAGCAGTTTCCTGCGTCCTTTAGCGGCGGGGGCCTACGAGCAGTACTTC
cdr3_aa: CASSFLRPLAAGAYEQYF

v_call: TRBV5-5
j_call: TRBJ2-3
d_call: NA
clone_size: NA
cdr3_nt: TGTGCCAGCAGCTTGGTCAGGGCCGACCTCAGGGATACGCAGTATTTT
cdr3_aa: CASSLVRADLRDTQYF

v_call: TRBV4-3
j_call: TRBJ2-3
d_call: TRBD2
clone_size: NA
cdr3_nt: TGCGCCAGCAGCTCAAGCGGGAGTGGCACAGATACGCAGTATTTT
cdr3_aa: CASSSSGSGTDTQYF

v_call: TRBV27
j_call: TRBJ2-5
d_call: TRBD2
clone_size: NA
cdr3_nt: TGTGCCAGCAGTTGGGAGGGGCGCATGGAGACCCAGTACTTC
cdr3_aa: CASSWEGRMETQYF

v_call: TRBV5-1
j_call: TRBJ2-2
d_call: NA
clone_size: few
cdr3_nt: TGCGCCAGCAGCTACCGGACTATCGGCGGGGAGCTGTTTTTT
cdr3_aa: CASSYRTIGGELFF

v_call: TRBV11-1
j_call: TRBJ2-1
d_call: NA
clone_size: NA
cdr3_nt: TGTGCCAGCAGCTTAGCGTCGAGCAGCTACAATGAGCAGTTCTTC
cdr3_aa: CASSLASSSYNEQFF

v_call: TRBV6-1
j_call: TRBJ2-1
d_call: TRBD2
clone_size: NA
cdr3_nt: TGTGCCAGCAGTGTCGAGGCTAGCGGATACTACAATGAGCAGTTCTTC
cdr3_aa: CASSVEASGYYNEQFF

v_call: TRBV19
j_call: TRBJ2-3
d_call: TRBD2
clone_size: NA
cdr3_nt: TGTGCCAGTAGTCCCTGGGGAGCGGGAGATAGCACAGATACGCAGTATTTT
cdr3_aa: CASSPWGAGDSTDTQYF

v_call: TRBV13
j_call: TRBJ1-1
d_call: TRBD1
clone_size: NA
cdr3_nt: TGTGCCAGCAGAGTTCACGGGACAGCCACTGAAGCTTTCTTT
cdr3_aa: CASRVHGTATEAFF

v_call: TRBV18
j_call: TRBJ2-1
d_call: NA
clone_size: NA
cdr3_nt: TGTGCCAGCTCACCTAACCTACTAGCCCCCCCCTACAATGAGCAGTTCTTC
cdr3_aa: CASSPNLLAPPYNEQFF

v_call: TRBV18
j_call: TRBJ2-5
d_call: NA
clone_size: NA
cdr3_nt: TGTGCCAGCTCACCACCGCTGGGAACCCAAGAGACCCAGTACTTC
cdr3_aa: CASSPPLGTQETQYF

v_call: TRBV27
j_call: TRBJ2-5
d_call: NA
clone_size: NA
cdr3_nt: TGTGCCAGCAGCCGACGGCGGAGTAATGGGCAAGAGACCCAGTACTTC
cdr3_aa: CASSRRRSNGQETQYF

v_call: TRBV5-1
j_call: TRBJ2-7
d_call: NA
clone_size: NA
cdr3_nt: TGCGCCAGCAGCTTGGCCCTCGGCCTCGAGCAGTACTTC
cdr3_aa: CASSLALGLEQYF

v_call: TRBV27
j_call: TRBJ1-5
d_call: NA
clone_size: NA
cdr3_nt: TGTGCCAGCAGGCCCCTGGACGGTTTAAGAAATCAGCCCCAGCATTTT
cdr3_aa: CASRPLDGLRNQPQHF